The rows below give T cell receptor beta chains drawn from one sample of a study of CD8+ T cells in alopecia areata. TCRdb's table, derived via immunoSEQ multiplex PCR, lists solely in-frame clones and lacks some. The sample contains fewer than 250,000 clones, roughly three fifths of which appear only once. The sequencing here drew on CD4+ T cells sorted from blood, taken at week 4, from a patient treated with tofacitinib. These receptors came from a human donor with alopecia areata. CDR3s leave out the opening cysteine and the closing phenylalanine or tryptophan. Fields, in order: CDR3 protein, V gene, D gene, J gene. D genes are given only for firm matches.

cdr3_aa: ASKRTGRAETQY
v_call: TRBV28
d_call: .
j_call: TRBJ2-5

cdr3_aa: ASSQNLGDRGEANVLT
v_call: TRBV4-3
d_call: TRBD1
j_call: TRBJ2-6

cdr3_aa: ASSLVRTGISTDTQY
v_call: TRBV7-9
d_call: TRBD1
j_call: TRBJ2-3

cdr3_aa: ATSEPDRTTNEKLF
v_call: TRBV15
d_call: TRBD1
j_call: TRBJ1-4

cdr3_aa: ASSPRGLASSYEQY
v_call: TRBV18
d_call: TRBD2
j_call: TRBJ2-7

cdr3_aa: ATSRDNGRSRTQY
v_call: TRBV15
d_call: TRBD2
j_call: TRBJ2-5

cdr3_aa: AWSKGTSGRDEQF
v_call: TRBV30
d_call: TRBD2
j_call: TRBJ2-1

cdr3_aa: SVRQSLVAETQY
v_call: TRBV29-1
d_call: .
j_call: TRBJ2-5

cdr3_aa: ASSRPGGSEGETQY
v_call: TRBV4-1
d_call: .
j_call: TRBJ2-5

cdr3_aa: ASSQEGVVRGEAF
v_call: TRBV4-1
d_call: .
j_call: TRBJ1-1

cdr3_aa: SAVGGLAGNEQF
v_call: TRBV29-1
d_call: TRBD2
j_call: TRBJ2-1

cdr3_aa: ASSQDVAGFGYGYT
v_call: TRBV4-1
d_call: .
j_call: TRBJ1-2

cdr3_aa: AWSVGGGSTDTQY
v_call: TRBV30
d_call: .
j_call: TRBJ2-3

cdr3_aa: SVEPPRAIGRNIQY
v_call: TRBV29-1
d_call: .
j_call: TRBJ2-4

cdr3_aa: ASSSRDRPIYGYT
v_call: TRBV6-5
d_call: TRBD1
j_call: TRBJ1-2

cdr3_aa: ASSLARNTGELF
v_call: TRBV11-2
d_call: .
j_call: TRBJ2-2

cdr3_aa: SVDRLAGGVNEQF
v_call: TRBV29-1
d_call: TRBD2
j_call: TRBJ2-1

cdr3_aa: ASSESDRNQPQH
v_call: TRBV2
d_call: .
j_call: TRBJ1-5

cdr3_aa: ASSFFRVLPQH
v_call: TRBV19
d_call: .
j_call: TRBJ1-5

cdr3_aa: AWSVGGPYGYT
v_call: TRBV30
d_call: .
j_call: TRBJ1-2

cdr3_aa: AWSPIQGISQY
v_call: TRBV30
d_call: TRBD1
j_call: TRBJ2-5

cdr3_aa: ASSPLGTGVSGANVLT
v_call: TRBV4-2
d_call: TRBD1
j_call: TRBJ2-6

cdr3_aa: ASRASSRNEQF
v_call: TRBV2
d_call: .
j_call: TRBJ2-1

cdr3_aa: ASSPGGSHGYT
v_call: TRBV7-2
d_call: .
j_call: TRBJ1-2

cdr3_aa: SVELQGKAGELF
v_call: TRBV29-1
d_call: TRBD1
j_call: TRBJ2-2

cdr3_aa: AWSRGRGETQY
v_call: TRBV30
d_call: .
j_call: TRBJ2-5

cdr3_aa: AISESYQPQH
v_call: TRBV10-3
d_call: .
j_call: TRBJ1-5

cdr3_aa: ASEENYEQY
v_call: TRBV7-9
d_call: .
j_call: TRBJ2-7

cdr3_aa: ASSVLGVAMTEAF
v_call: TRBV25-1
d_call: .
j_call: TRBJ1-1

cdr3_aa: SAMQGGRRY
v_call: TRBV20-1
d_call: .
j_call: TRBJ2-7

cdr3_aa: ASSQDIGGREKLF
v_call: TRBV4-3
d_call: TRBD1
j_call: TRBJ1-4

cdr3_aa: ASTDPGRWEQY
v_call: TRBV6-5
d_call: .
j_call: TRBJ2-7

cdr3_aa: AWSVTRNQPQH
v_call: TRBV30
d_call: .
j_call: TRBJ1-5

cdr3_aa: ASSLDLWNIQY
v_call: TRBV7-8
d_call: .
j_call: TRBJ2-4

cdr3_aa: SATFMNTEAF
v_call: TRBV29-1
d_call: .
j_call: TRBJ1-1

cdr3_aa: ASSDGQVNTEAF
v_call: TRBV6-5
d_call: TRBD1
j_call: TRBJ1-1

cdr3_aa: ASSGLGQGSGYT
v_call: TRBV9
d_call: TRBD1
j_call: TRBJ1-2

cdr3_aa: ASSLDRLQETQY
v_call: TRBV5-4
d_call: .
j_call: TRBJ2-5

cdr3_aa: AWSPDRTGGFAEQY
v_call: TRBV30
d_call: TRBD1
j_call: TRBJ2-7

cdr3_aa: ASSPDGGTGELF
v_call: TRBV9
d_call: .
j_call: TRBJ2-2

cdr3_aa: ASSPRTLSSGNTIY
v_call: TRBV7-9
d_call: .
j_call: TRBJ1-3

cdr3_aa: SVEDRRYEQY
v_call: TRBV29-1
d_call: TRBD1
j_call: .

cdr3_aa: ASRDRLHLWGYT
v_call: TRBV23-1
d_call: TRBD1
j_call: TRBJ1-2

cdr3_aa: ASSFVPSETQY
v_call: TRBV5-4
d_call: .
j_call: TRBJ2-5

cdr3_aa: ASSLSGAQETQY
v_call: TRBV5-1
d_call: TRBD2
j_call: TRBJ2-5

cdr3_aa: ASMNRGSNQPQH
v_call: TRBV2
d_call: TRBD1
j_call: TRBJ1-5

cdr3_aa: ASSAGQFKNQPQH
v_call: TRBV7-9
d_call: TRBD1
j_call: TRBJ1-5

cdr3_aa: ASRWTIQETQY
v_call: TRBV5-1
d_call: .
j_call: TRBJ2-5

cdr3_aa: SVDGESEAGGGDTQY
v_call: TRBV29-1
d_call: TRBD2
j_call: TRBJ2-3

cdr3_aa: ANTHTGGTDTQY
v_call: TRBV28
d_call: .
j_call: TRBJ2-3

cdr3_aa: ASSLRLAGGPGTQY
v_call: TRBV28
d_call: TRBD2
j_call: TRBJ2-3

cdr3_aa: SAMRGSYEQY
v_call: TRBV29-1
d_call: .
j_call: TRBJ2-7

cdr3_aa: SPAEGNTQY
v_call: TRBV29-1
d_call: .
j_call: TRBJ2-3